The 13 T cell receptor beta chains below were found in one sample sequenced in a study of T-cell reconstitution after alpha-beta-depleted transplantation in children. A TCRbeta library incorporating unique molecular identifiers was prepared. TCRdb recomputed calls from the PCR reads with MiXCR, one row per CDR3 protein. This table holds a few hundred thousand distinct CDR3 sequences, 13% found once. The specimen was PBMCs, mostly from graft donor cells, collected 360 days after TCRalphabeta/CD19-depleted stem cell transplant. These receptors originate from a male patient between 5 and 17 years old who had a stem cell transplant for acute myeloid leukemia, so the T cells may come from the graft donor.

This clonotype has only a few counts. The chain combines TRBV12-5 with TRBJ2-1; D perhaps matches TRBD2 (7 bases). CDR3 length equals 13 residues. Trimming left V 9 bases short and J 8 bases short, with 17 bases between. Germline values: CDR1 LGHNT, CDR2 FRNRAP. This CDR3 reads CASRRGRTDEQFF. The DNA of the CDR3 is TGTGCTAGCCGGCGGGGGCGCACGGATGAGCAGTTCTTC.

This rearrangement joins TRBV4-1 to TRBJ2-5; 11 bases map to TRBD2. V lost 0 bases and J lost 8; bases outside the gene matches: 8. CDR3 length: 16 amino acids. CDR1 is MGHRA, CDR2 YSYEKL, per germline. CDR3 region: CASSQERSGGAATQYF. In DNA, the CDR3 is TGCGCCAGCAGCCAAGAACGTAGCGGGGGGGCAGCAACCCAGTACTTC.

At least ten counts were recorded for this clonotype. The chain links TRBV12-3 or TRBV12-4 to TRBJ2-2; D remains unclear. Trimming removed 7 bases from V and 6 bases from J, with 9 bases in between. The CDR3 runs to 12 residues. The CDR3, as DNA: TGTGCCAGCACCCATGGTGCCGGGGAGCTGTTTTTT. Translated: CASTHGAGELFF.

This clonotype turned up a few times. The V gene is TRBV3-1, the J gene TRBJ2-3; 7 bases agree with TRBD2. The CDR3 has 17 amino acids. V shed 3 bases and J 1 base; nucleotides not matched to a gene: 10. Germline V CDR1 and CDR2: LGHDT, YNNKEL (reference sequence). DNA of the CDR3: TGTGCCAGCAGCCACATAGCCGGGACTAAAGGCACAGATACGCAGTATTTT. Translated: CASSHIAGTKGTDTQYF.

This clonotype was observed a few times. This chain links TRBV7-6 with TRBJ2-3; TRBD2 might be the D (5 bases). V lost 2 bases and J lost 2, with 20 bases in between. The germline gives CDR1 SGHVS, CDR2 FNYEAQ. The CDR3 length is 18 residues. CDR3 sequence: CASSLRRASGGYTDTQYF. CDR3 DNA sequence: TGTGCCAGCAGCTTAAGACGTGCGAGCGGAGGCTACACAGATACGCAGTATTTT.

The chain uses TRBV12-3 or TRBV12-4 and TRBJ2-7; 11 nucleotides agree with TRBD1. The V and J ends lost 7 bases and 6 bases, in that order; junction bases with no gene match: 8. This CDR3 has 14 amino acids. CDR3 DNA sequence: TGTGCCAGCATCCTTTCTGGGACAGGGGGCGAGCAGTACTTC. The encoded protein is CASILSGTGGEQYF.

CDR3 loop: CAIRSSGSGTDTQYF. The CDR3 DNA follows: TGTGCCATCAGGTCTAGCGGGAGTGGCACAGATACGCAGTATTTT. This chain links TRBV10-3 with TRBJ2-3, with 10 positions matching TRBD2. After removal of 6 bases from V and 1 base from J, the junction contained 4 bases not matched to a gene. This CDR3 comprises 15 residues. CDR1 is ENHRY and CDR2 is SYGVKD in the germline V gene.

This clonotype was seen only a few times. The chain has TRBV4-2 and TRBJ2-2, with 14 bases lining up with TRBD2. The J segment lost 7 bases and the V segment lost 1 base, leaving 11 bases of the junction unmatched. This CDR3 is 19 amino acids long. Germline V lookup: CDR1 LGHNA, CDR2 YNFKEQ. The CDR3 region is CASSQGAGTSGRQGGELFF. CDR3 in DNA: TGTGCCAGCAGCCAAGGGGCCGGGACTAGCGGGAGACAAGGCGGGGAGCTGTTTTTT.

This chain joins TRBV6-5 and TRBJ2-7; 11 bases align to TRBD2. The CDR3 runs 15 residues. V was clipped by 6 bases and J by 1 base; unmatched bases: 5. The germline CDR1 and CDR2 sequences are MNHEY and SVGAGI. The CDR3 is CASRLGLAGSYEQYF. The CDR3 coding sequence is TGTGCCAGCAGACTCGGACTAGCGGGTTCCTACGAGCAGTACTTC.

The CDR3 nucleotides are TGTGCCAGTAGTATAGGTAGGAATCCTCAAGAGACCCAGTACTTC. Translation gives CASSIGRNPQETQYF. The chain carries TRBV19 and TRBJ2-5, with unresolved D. V was cut by 1 base and J by 2 bases, with 11 bases left in between. The CDR3 spans 15 residues. Germline lookup yields CDR1 LNHDA and CDR2 SQIVND (reference sequence).

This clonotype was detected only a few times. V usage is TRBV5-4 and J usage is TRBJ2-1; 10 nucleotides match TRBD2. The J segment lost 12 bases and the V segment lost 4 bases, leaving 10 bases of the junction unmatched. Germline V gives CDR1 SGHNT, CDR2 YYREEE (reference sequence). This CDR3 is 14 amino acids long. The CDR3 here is CASSLGTSVFSQFF. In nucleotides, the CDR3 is TGTGCCAGCAGCCTCGGGACTAGCGTTTTTTCGCAGTTCTTC.

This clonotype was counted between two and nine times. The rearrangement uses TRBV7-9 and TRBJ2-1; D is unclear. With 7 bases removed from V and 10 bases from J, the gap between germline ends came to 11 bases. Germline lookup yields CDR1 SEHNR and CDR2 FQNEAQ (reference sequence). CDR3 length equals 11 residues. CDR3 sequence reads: CASNAWTEQFF. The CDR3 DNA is TGTGCCAGCAACGCTTGGACCGAGCAGTTCTTC.

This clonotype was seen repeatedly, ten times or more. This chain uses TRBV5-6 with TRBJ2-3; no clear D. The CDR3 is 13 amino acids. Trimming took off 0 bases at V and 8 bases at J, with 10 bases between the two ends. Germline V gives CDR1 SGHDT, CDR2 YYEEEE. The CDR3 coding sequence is TGTGCCAGCAGCTTGGCTGGGCAAGGTACGCAGTATTTT. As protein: CASSLAGQGTQYF.